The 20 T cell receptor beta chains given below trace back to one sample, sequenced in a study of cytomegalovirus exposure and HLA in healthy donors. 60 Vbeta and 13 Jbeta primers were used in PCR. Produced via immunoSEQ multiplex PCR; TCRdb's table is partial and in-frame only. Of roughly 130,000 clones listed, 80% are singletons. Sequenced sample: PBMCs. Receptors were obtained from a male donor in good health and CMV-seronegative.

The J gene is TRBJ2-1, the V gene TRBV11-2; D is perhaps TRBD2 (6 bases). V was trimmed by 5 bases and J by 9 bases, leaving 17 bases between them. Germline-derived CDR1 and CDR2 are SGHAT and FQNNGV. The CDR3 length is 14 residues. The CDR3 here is CASSPQWGGAEQFF. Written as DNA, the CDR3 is TGTGCCAGCAGCCCACAATGGGGCGGGGCTGAGCAGTTCTTC.

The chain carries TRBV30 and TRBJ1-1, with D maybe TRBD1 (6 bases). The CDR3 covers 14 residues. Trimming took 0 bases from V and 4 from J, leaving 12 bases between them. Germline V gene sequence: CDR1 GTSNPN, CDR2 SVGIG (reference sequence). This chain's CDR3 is CAWSVGGALTEAFF. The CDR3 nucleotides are TGTGCCTGGAGTGTAGGGGGGGCGCTCACTGAAGCTTTCTTT.

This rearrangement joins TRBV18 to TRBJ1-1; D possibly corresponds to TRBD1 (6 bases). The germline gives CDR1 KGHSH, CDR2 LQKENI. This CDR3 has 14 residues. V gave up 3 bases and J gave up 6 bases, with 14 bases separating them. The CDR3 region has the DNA TGTGCCAGCTCACCCAAAACAGGGAAGGCTGAAGCTTTCTTT. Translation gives CASSPKTGKAEAFF.

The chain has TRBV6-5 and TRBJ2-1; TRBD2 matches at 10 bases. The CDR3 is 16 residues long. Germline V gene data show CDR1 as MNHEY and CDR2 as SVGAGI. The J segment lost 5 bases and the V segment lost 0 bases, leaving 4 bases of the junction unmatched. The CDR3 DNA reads TGTGCCAGCAGTTACTCGGCTAGCGGGGGTCACAATGAGCAGTTCTTC. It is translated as CASSYSASGGHNEQFF.

The CDR3 region has the DNA TGTGCCAGCAGCTTGGCATTCCGGGGGGGAGCCTACGAGCAGTACTTC. Translated, it gives CASSLAFRGGAYEQYF. The chain uses TRBV5-6 and TRBJ2-7, with TRBD2 matching 8 bases. The CDR3 extends over 16 amino acids. Unmatched junction bases numbered 7, after V lost 0 bases and J lost 2 bases. CDR1 and CDR2 from the germline V gene are SGHDT and YYEEEE.

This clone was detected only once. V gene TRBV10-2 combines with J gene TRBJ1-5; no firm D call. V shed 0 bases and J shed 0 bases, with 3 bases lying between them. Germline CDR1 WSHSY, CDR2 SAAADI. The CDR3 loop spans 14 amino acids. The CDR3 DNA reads TGCGCCAGCAGTGAGTCTTATAGCAATCAGCCCCAGCATTTT. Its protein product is CASSESYSNQPQHF.

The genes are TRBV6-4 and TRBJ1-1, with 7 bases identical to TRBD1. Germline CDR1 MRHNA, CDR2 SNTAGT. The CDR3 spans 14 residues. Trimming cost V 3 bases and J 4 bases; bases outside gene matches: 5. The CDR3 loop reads CASSEPGQSTEAFF. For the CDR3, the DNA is TGTGCCAGCAGTGAACCGGGACAGAGCACTGAAGCTTTCTTT.

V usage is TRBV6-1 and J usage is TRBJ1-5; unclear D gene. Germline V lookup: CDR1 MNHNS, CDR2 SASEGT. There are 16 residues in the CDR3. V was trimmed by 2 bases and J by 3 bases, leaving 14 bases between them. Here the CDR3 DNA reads TGTGCCAGCAGTGAATCTCCTGGACTGATCAATCAGCCCCAGCATTTT. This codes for CASSESPGLINQPQHF.

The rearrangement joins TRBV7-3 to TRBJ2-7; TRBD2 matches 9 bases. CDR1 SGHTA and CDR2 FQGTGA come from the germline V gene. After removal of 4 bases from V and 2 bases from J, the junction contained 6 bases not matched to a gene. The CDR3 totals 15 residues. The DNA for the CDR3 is TGTGCCAGCAGCTCTACTAGCGGGCCTGCCTACGAGCAGTACTTC. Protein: CASSSTSGPAYEQYF.

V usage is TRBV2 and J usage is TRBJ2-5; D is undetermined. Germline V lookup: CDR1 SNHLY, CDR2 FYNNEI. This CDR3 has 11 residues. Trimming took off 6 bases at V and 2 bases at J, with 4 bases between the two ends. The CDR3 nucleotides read TGTGCCAGCAGCAGACAAGAGACCCAGTACTTC. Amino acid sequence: CASSRQETQYF. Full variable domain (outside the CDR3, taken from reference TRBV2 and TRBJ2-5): EPEVTQTPSHQVTQMGQEVILRCVPISNHLYFYWYRQILGQKVEFLVSFYNNEISEKSEIFDDQFSVERPDGSNFTLKIRSTKLEDSAMYFCASSRQETQYFGPGTRLLVL.

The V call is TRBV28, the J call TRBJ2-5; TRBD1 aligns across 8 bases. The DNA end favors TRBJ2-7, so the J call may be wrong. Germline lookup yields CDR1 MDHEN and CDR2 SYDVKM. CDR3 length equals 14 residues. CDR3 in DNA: TGTGCCAGCAGTTACACAGGGGGGACCTACGAGCAGTACTTC. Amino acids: CASSYTGGTYEQYF.

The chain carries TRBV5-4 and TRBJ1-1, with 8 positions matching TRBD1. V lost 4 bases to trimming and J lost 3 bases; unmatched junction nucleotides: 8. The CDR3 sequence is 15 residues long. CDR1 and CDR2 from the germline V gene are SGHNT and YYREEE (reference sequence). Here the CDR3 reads CASSARQGWDTEAFF. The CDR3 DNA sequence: TGTGCCAGCAGCGCCAGACAGGGGTGGGACACTGAAGCTTTCTTT.

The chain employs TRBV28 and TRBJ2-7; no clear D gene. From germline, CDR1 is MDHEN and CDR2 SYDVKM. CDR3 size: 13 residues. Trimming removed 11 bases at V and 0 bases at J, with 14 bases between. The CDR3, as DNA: TGTGCCGGCTCTTCAGGCCTCTCCTACGAGCAGTACTTC. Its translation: CAGSSGLSYEQYF.

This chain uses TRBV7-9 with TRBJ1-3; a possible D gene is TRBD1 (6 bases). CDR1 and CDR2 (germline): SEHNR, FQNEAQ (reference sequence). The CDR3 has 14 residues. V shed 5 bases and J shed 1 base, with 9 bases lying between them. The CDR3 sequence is CASSRGQSGNTIYF. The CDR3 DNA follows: TGTGCCAGCAGCCGAGGACAGTCTGGAAACACCATATATTTT.

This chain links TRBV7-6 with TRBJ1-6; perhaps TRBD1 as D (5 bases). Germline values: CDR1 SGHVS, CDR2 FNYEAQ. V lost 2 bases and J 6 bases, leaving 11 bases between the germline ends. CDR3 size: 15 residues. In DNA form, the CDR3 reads TGTGCCAGCAGCTTACAGACAGCGACTAATTCACCCCTCCACTTT. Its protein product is CASSLQTATNSPLHF.

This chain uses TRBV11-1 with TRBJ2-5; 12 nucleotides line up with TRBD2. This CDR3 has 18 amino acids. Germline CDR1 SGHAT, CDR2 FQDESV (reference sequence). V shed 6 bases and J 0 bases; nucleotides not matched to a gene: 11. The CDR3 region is CASSPGLAGHIYQETQYF. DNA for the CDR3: TGTGCCAGCAGTCCTGGACTAGCGGGGCACATTTACCAAGAGACCCAGTACTTC. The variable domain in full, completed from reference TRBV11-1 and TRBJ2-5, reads EAEVAQSPRYKITEKSQAVAFWCDPISGHATLYWYRQILGQGPELLVQFQDESVVDDSQLPKDRFSAERLKGVDSTLKIQPAELGDSAMYLCASSPGLAGHIYQETQYFGPGTRLLVL.

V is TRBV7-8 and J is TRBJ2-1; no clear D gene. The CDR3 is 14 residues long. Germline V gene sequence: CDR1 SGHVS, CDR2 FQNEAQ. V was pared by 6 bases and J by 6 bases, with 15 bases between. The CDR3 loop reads CASRDSEVPNEQFF. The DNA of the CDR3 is TGTGCCAGCAGAGACTCCGAGGTTCCCAATGAGCAGTTCTTC.

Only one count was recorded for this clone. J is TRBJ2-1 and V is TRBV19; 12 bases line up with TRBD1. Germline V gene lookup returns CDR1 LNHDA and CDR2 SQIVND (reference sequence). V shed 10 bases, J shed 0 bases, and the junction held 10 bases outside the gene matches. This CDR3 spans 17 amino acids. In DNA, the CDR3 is TGTGCCACTCTCCCGGGACAGGGGGCGAGCTCCTACAATGAGCAGTTCTTC. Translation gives CATLPGQGASSYNEQFF.

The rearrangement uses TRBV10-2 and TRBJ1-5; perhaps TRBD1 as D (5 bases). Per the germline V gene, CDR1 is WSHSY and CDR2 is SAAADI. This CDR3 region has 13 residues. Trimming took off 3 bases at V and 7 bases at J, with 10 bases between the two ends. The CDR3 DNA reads TGCGCCAGCAGTGATGGGGCAGGACAGCCCCAGCATTTT. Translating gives CASSDGAGQPQHF.

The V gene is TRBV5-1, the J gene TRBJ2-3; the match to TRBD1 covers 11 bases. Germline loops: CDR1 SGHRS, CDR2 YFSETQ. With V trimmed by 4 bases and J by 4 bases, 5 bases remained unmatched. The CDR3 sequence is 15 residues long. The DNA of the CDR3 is TGCGCCAGCAGCCTGCCGGGACAGGGGGCAGATACGCAGTATTTT. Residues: CASSLPGQGADTQYF.